What follows describes a single TCR beta chain. Its antigen is not identified. The CDR3 totals 13 residues. Germline V gene sequence: CDR1 GTSNPN, CDR2 SVGIG (reference sequence). V lost 3 bases, J lost 2 bases, and 10 bases lay in between. Exclusion of a patient resulted from uncontrolled infection, other autoimmune disease, pregnancy or lactation. Predating any ophthalmopathy symptoms, the blood sample was taken at first hyperthyroidism diagnosis. The data derive from a study of T cells in Graves' hyperthyroidism and ophthalmopathy. General study findings and limits: It was a median about seven months before onset that the model predicted ophthalmopathy.

Amplification of TCR beta CDR3 regions used RNA as the template. A set of HTBI primers served as the primers for a first-round RT-PCR of the TCR CDR3. TCRdb analysed the multiplex PCR reads with MiXCR anew, one entry per CDR3 protein. The sample contains 350,000 or so distinct CDR3 sequences, approximately 18% of which appear only once. The sequence was collected from a woman aged 25-40 years with Graves' hyperthyroidism that later progressed to Graves' ophthalmopathy. V gene TRBV30 combines with J gene TRBJ1-2; maybe TRBD1 (6 bases). The sample was blood. CDR3: CAWRNQGNYGYTF. The CDR3 nucleotides are TGTGCCTGGAGGAATCAGGGGAACTATGGCTACACCTTC.